Each of the 26 T cell receptor beta chains below was sequenced from the same sample in a study of post-analysis software for immune sequencing data. Study results and caveats: When patients were compared with controls, about 5 TRBV segments were more frequent, TRBV5-6, TRBV5-1 and TRBV20-1 among them.

Their specific antigens are unknown. cDNA libraries of TCR beta carried unique molecular identifiers. TCRdb fed the PCR reads into MiXCR, producing one record per CDR3 protein. Of about 540,000 distinct CDR3 sequences in the sample, approximately 31% were seen once. The sample taken for sequencing was blood. These receptors were collected from a girl between 2 and 17 years old with multiple sclerosis.

The genes are TRBV29-1 and TRBJ1-2; perhaps TRBD1 as D (6 bases). This CDR3 has 13 residues. V lost 3 bases, J lost 8 bases, and 16 bases lay in between. Germline V gives CDR1 SQVTM, CDR2 ANQGSEA. The CDR3, as DNA: TGCAGCGTTGACGACAGGCCCCAGGGGGGCTACACCTTC. Protein: CSVDDRPQGGYTF.

The V call is TRBV12-3 or TRBV12-4, the J call TRBJ1-2; 9 bases fit TRBD1. V was clipped by 3 bases and J by 4 bases; unmatched bases: 9. This CDR3 has 16 residues. In DNA, the CDR3 is TGTGCCAGCAGTTTTGGACAGGGGATCGACAGCTATGGCTACACCTTC. It translates to CASSFGQGIDSYGYTF.

This clonotype showed up just a few times. V is TRBV28 and J is TRBJ1-5; the D gene is possibly TRBD1 (5 bases). Germline assignment: CDR1 MDHEN and CDR2 SYDVKM. This CDR3 region has 14 residues. Trimming took 8 bases from V and 6 from J, leaving 17 bases between them. The CDR3 region has the DNA TGTGCCAGCGCCCCCGGCCAGGGAAGTCAGCCCCAGCATTTT. Protein product: CASAPGQGSQPQHF.

The rearrangement links TRBV10-3 to TRBJ2-3, with D perhaps TRBD1 (5 bases). Deletions cut 1 base from V and 6 bases from J, with 11 bases between. Germline CDR1 reads ENHRY; CDR2 reads SYGVKD. The CDR3 is 14 amino acids. CDR3 DNA sequence: TGTGCCATCAGTGAGTTGGCAGGGTGGGATACGCAGTATTTT. This gives the protein CAISELAGWDTQYF.

The sample holds a few counts of this clonotype. The gene calls are TRBV9 and TRBJ1-2; D remains ambiguous. This CDR3 has 15 amino acids. The V and J ends lost 3 bases and 4 bases respectively, with 16 bases between them. Germline V gene data show CDR1 as SGDLS and CDR2 as YYNGEE. This CDR3 is CASSATEGHPYGYTF. CDR3 bases: TGTGCCAGCAGCGCCACAGAGGGTCATCCCTATGGCTACACCTTC.

This clonotype was counted only a few times. This chain uses TRBV5-6 with TRBJ2-1; 9 bases align to TRBD2. The length of the CDR3 is 15 residues. With 1 base clipped from V and 9 bases from J, the junction kept 8 bases outside the gene matches. Germline V gene sequence: CDR1 SGHDT, CDR2 YYEEEE. DNA of the CDR3: TGTGCCAGCAGCTTGCGCGGGGGGGCCACAATTGAGCAGTTCTTC. Amino acids: CASSLRGGATIEQFF.

This clonotype was seen only a few times. The V and J genes are TRBV29-1 and TRBJ1-1; D not certain. Trimming stripped 5 bases from V and 6 bases from J, with 10 bases between. CDR3 length: 11 amino acids. The germline CDR1 and CDR2 sequences are SQVTM and ANQGSEA. This chain's CDR3 is CSVLRGSEAFF. DNA of the CDR3: TGCAGCGTTCTCCGTGGTTCTGAAGCTTTCTTT.

This clonotype has a handful of counts. This rearrangement joins TRBV20-1 to TRBJ2-7; 9 nucleotides agree with TRBD1. CDR3 length equals 13 residues. Germline assignment: CDR1 DFQATT and CDR2 SNEGSKA (reference sequence). The junction had 5 bases not matched to a gene; V was cut back by 4 bases and J by 4 bases. The CDR3 DNA sequence: TGCAGTGCTACCGGGACAGGGAGGTACGAGCAGTACTTC. It yields the protein CSATGTGRYEQYF.

The V call is TRBV7-2, the J call TRBJ2-3, with D maybe TRBD1 (6 bases). The CDR3 extends over 15 amino acids. V gave up 4 bases and J gave up 1 base, with 12 bases separating them. Germline CDR1 is SGHTA and CDR2 is FQGNSA. The CDR3: CASSSVGAGTDTQYF. The CDR3 coding sequence is TGTGCCAGCAGCTCGGTGGGGGCGGGCACAGATACGCAGTATTTT. The entire variable domain, with the rest obtained from reference TRBV7-2 and TRBJ2-3, is as follows: GAGVSQSPSNKVTEKGKDVELRCDPISGHTALYWYRQSLGQGLEFLIYFQGNSAPDKSGLPSDRFSAERTGGSVSTLTIQRTQQEDSAVYLCASSSVGAGTDTQYFGPGTRLTVL.

The rearrangement uses TRBV20-1 and TRBJ2-1; TRBD1 matches at 11 bases. The germline gives CDR1 DFQATT, CDR2 SNEGSKA (reference sequence). Trimming cost V 5 bases and J 7 bases; bases outside gene matches: 10. CDR3 length equals 15 residues. CDR3 amino acids: CSAPKKGTGGNEQFF. CDR3 sequence (DNA): TGCAGTGCTCCTAAAAAGGGGACAGGGGGGAATGAGCAGTTCTTC.

This clonotype was recorded a few times. The CDR3 DNA follows: TGTGCCAGCAGCTTAGAAGGGACAGCTGACAATGAGCAGTTCTTC. Its translation: CASSLEGTADNEQFF. This rearrangement joins TRBV7-9 to TRBJ2-1; the match to TRBD1 covers 7 bases. Germline V CDR1 and CDR2: SEHNR, FQNEAQ (reference sequence). There are 15 residues in the CDR3. V gave up 1 base and J gave up 5 bases; unmatched junction bases: 5.

This clonotype appeared once. The V call is TRBV3-1, the J call TRBJ1-5; D possibly corresponds to TRBD1 (5 bases). The V gene's germline CDR1 is LGHDT and CDR2 YNNKEL (reference sequence). The CDR3 consists of 14 residues. Trimming took 4 bases from V and 2 from J, leaving 9 bases between them. In nucleotides, the CDR3 is TGTGCCAGCAGCCGGGACGTTGGCAATCAGCCCCAGCATTTT. Translation: CASSRDVGNQPQHF.

The chain employs TRBV5-1 and TRBJ2-5, with TRBD1 identical over 8 bases. The J call is in doubt because the DNA end fits TRBJ2-7 better. The CDR3 covers 14 residues. Germline CDR1 and CDR2: SGHRS and YFSETQ. For the CDR3, the DNA is TGCGCCAGCAGCCCCGATCAGGGGGCATACGAGCAGTACTTC. Its protein product is CASSPDQGAYEQYF.

In regard to this clonotype: A junction end diverges from the germline sequence, so it may reflect a read error. CDR3 protein: CASSQDWDSGAPPHF. For the CDR3, the DNA is TGTGCCAGCAGCCAAGATTGGGACAGTGGGGCACCCCCCCACTTT. V gene TRBV3-1 combines with J gene TRBJ1-6, with 7 bases identical to TRBD1. Looked up from germline, CDR1 is LGHDT and CDR2 is YNNKEL (reference sequence). This CDR3 spans 15 amino acids.

This clonotype occurred a few times. The chain employs TRBV11-2 and TRBJ2-1, with 8 bases matching TRBD1. CDR1 is SGHAT, CDR2 FQNNGV, per germline. This CDR3 region has 16 residues. The V segment lost 1 base and the J segment 7 bases; nucleotides outside the gene matches: 9. CDR3 amino acids: CASSLGVWGTGNEQFF. In nucleotides, the CDR3 is TGTGCCAGCAGCTTAGGTGTCTGGGGGACAGGTAATGAGCAGTTCTTC.

The table lists this clonotype with a few counts. This rearrangement joins TRBV15 to TRBJ2-7, with a weak D call TRBD1 (6 bases). Deletions cut 9 bases from V and 0 bases from J, with 15 bases between. Germline CDR1 reads LNHNV; CDR2 reads YYDKDF (reference sequence). CDR3 size: 14 residues. The DNA for the CDR3 is TGTGCCACGGGGGCGAAGGGGGTCTCCTACGAGCAGTACTTC. Its translation: CATGAKGVSYEQYF.

The chain joins TRBV9 to TRBJ1-6, with D perhaps matching TRBD1 (5 bases). Germline-derived CDR1 and CDR2 are SGDLS and YYNGEE. This CDR3 region has 15 residues. The germline V and J ends were trimmed by 4 bases and 3 bases, with 11 bases remaining between them. The CDR3 reads CASSLLGGYNSPLHF. In DNA, the CDR3 is TGTGCCAGCAGCCTCCTGGGGGGCTATAATTCACCCCTCCACTTT. Full variable domain (outside the CDR3, taken from reference TRBV9 and TRBJ1-6): DSGVTQTPKHLITATGQRVTLRCSPRSGDLSVYWYQQSLDQGLQFLIQYYNGEERAKGNILERFSAQQFPDLHSELNLSSLELGDSALYFCASSLLGGYNSPLHFGNGTRLTVT.

This clonotype turned up a few times. The CDR3 spells CASRTPGDSNTEAFF. Written as DNA, the CDR3 is TGTGCCAGCAGGACCCCAGGGGACTCGAACACTGAAGCTTTCTTT. This chain links TRBV28 with TRBJ1-1; D might be TRBD1 (6 bases). This CDR3 region has 15 residues. CDR1 and CDR2 (germline): MDHEN, SYDVKM. The V and J ends lost 6 bases and 1 base respectively, with 15 bases between them.

This chain joins TRBV5-1 and TRBJ2-3, with a possible D match to TRBD2 (5 bases). CDR1 and CDR2 (germline): SGHRS, YFSETQ. This CDR3 is built from 16 residues. The ends were cut back, 0 bases at V and 4 bases at J, with 15 bases in the middle. CDR3 nucleotide sequence: TGCGCCAGCAGCTTGGAATCGGGGAACGTCGCAGATACGCAGTATTTT. This translates into CASSLESGNVADTQYF.

The V call is TRBV10-3, the J call TRBJ2-3, with 9 bases that match TRBD2. This CDR3 comprises 17 residues. Germline CDR1 ENHRY, CDR2 SYGVKD. V was pared by 4 bases and J by 4 bases, with 12 bases of the junction left unmatched. The CDR3 region is CAISGVPASGAADTQYF. The CDR3 DNA follows: TGTGCCATCAGTGGAGTGCCGGCTAGCGGGGCCGCAGATACGCAGTATTTT.

The rearrangement uses TRBV3-1 and TRBJ2-5, with no clear D. The CDR3 runs to 15 residues. With 7 bases removed from V and 0 bases from J, the gap between germline ends came to 15 bases. CDR1 and CDR2 from the germline V gene are LGHDT and YNNKEL (reference sequence). This CDR3 is CASTFRLVDQETQYF. CDR3 nucleotides: TGTGCCAGCACCTTCCGGTTGGTAGACCAAGAGACCCAGTACTTC.

This clonotype was seen only a few times. V and J are TRBV5-1 and TRBJ2-7; weak D call: TRBD1 (6 bases). Trimming left V 0 bases short and J 1 base short, with 11 bases between. Germline CDR1 and CDR2: SGHRS and YFSETQ. The CDR3 totals 15 residues. CDR3 nucleotides: TGCGCCAGCAGCTTGGGGGCAGGGGCATCCTACGAGCAGTACTTC. Protein product: CASSLGAGASYEQYF. The variable domain in full, with the rest retrieved from reference TRBV5-1 and TRBJ2-7, is KAGVTQTPRYLIKTRGQQVTLSCSPISGHRSVSWYQQTPGQGLQFLFEYFSETQRNKGNFPGRFSGRQFSNSRSEMNVSTLELGDSALYLCASSLGAGASYEQYFGPGTRLTVT.

CDR3 nucleotide sequence: TGCAGTGCTAGACTTCAATCGGACAGACTAGCTAACTATGGCTACACCTTC. Translation: CSARLQSDRLANYGYTF. The chain uses TRBV20-1 and TRBJ1-2, with a weak D call TRBD1 (6 bases). Trimming pared 2 bases from V and 0 bases from J, leaving 19 bases between. The CDR3 extends over 17 amino acids. Germline-derived CDR1 and CDR2 are DFQATT and SNEGSKA (reference sequence).

In this sample, this clonotype turned up a few times. This chain links TRBV27 with TRBJ2-4, with D maybe TRBD1 (5 bases). Germline CDR1 is MNHEY and CDR2 is SMNVEV (reference sequence). V dropped 4 bases and J dropped 1 base, with 11 bases sitting between them. There are 15 residues in the CDR3. In DNA form, the CDR3 reads TGTGCCAGCAGTTATCGCGCAGGGGCCAAAAACATTCAGTACTTC. Amino acid sequence: CASSYRAGAKNIQYF.

The J gene is TRBJ2-1, the V gene TRBV10-2; D call uncertain. Trimming removed 6 bases at V and 4 bases at J, with 22 bases between. Germline lookup yields CDR1 WSHSY and CDR2 SAAADI. CDR3 length: 17 amino acids. The CDR3 spells CASSRSRDSLQYNEQFF. The CDR3 DNA reads TGCGCCAGCAGCCGGTCTCGTGACTCCCTACAATACAATGAGCAGTTCTTC.

This clonotype has just a few counts. The V gene is TRBV11-2, the J gene TRBJ1-2; D gene uncertain. The CDR3 covers 15 residues. Germline CDR1 is SGHAT and CDR2 is FQNNGV. With 1 base removed from V and 2 bases from J, the gap between germline ends came to 11 bases. This CDR3 is CASSLGHHTNYGYTF. CDR3 coding DNA: TGTGCCAGCAGCTTAGGACACCACACCAACTATGGCTACACCTTC.